The TCR beta chain under discussion was sequenced for a study of blood T cells in healthy people across ages. Study-wide results and caveats: Not knowing donor CMV status may have confounded expanded clonotype changes.

In its sample, this clonotype was seen a few times. Its antigen is unidentified. Germline CDR1 MNHEY, CDR2 SMNVEV (reference sequence). The CDR3 spans 20 residues. V dropped 1 base and J dropped 4; count of bases not matched to a gene: 17. A second PCR, run for roughly 7 to 12 cycles, used a sample-barcoded 5' primer plus a J-beta primer mix. A tag from a template-switch adaptor with 12 random nucleotides marked each cDNA molecule. MiXCR was run by TCRdb on the 5' RACE reads, yielding one entry per CDR3 protein. The sample has some 1.6 million distinct CDR3 sequences; about 32% are singletons. The sequence derives from a woman aged 25-40 years in good health. The chain has TRBV27 and TRBJ2-1; TRBD1 agrees at 9 bases. The sample comprised blood. Here the CDR3 reads CASSLFILDPGQGRYNEQFF. The DNA of the CDR3 is TGTGCCAGCAGTTTATTTATTCTAGACCCGGGACAGGGCCGGTACAATGAGCAGTTCTTC.